The source of this TCR beta chain is a study of cytomegalovirus exposure and HLA in healthy donors. Study context: Early released data had around 79 million unique TCRs, all coming from HLA-typed donors.

Overall study results and limits: What TCR beta sequences reportedly achieved was accurate prediction of HLA-A and HLA-B alleles in most subjects. The study listed about 150 cytomegalovirus-associated TCR beta chains.

This clone has only a few counts. No antigen is known for it. PCR used 60 Vbeta primers and 13 Jbeta primers. In the original processing: Later, an analysis found tens of millions of unique TCR beta chains, and 8.5 million to 14 million of these were shared. Some clones are missing from TCRdb's copy, which holds only in-frame ones; the method was immunoSEQ multiplex PCR. That table furnishes V, J and clone size, whereas the DNA furnished D and trimming. The data contain around 80,000 clones, approximately 65% of them singletons. Germline V gene lookup returns CDR1 SGHNT and CDR2 YENEEA. With V trimmed by 4 bases and J by 11 bases, 6 bases remained unmatched. The CDR3 is 12 amino acids.

The sequencing sample was made of PBMCs. J is TRBJ2-3 and V is TRBV11-3, with TRBD2 matching over 7 bases. The receptor's source is a male donor in good health and CMV-seropositive. CDR3 residues: CASSSSGPQQYF. The DNA for the CDR3 is TGTGCCAGCAGCTCTAGCGGCCCCCAGCAGTATTTT.